Listed below are T cell receptor beta chains from one sample, sequenced in a study of blood T cell repertoires in COVID-19. Sequenced by immunoSEQ multiplex PCR; TCRdb stores in-frame clones only, minus some. Of 130,000 to 150,000 clones listed, more than 75% were seen once; the top ten hold roughly 4%. Specimen: peripheral blood. Receptors originate from a woman aged 40 to 49 with acute or convalescent COVID-19. CDR3s include the opening cysteine and the closing phenylalanine or tryptophan. Fields, in order: CDR3 protein, CDR3 DNA, J gene, clone size, V gene, D gene. The D gene is left open where the match is weak. Expanded clones are given a class, and other clones once, few, many or no size at all.

CDR3 protein: CASSLKGAHGYTF
CDR3 DNA: TGTGCCAGCAGTTTAAAGGGGGCGCATGGCTACACCTTC
J gene: TRBJ1-2
clone size: NA
V gene: TRBV12-3/TRBV12-4
D gene: TRBD1

CDR3 protein: CASSYASGFTDTQYF
CDR3 DNA: TGTGCCAGCAGTTACGCTAGCGGGTTCACAGATACGCAGTATTTT
J gene: TRBJ2-3
clone size: NA
V gene: TRBV6-2/TRBV6-3
D gene: TRBD2

CDR3 protein: CASSLQGGYNEQFF
CDR3 DNA: TGTGCCAGCAGCTTACAGGGAGGGTACAATGAGCAGTTCTTC
J gene: TRBJ2-1
clone size: NA
V gene: TRBV7-3
D gene: TRBD2

CDR3 protein: CASSQGGADTQYF
CDR3 DNA: TGTGCCAGCAGCCAAGGGGGGGCAGATACGCAGTATTTT
J gene: TRBJ2-3
clone size: NA
V gene: TRBV3-1/TRBV3-2
D gene: NA

CDR3 protein: CASSESSGLTDTQYF
CDR3 DNA: TGTGCCAGCAGCGAGTCTAGCGGTCTAACAGATACGCAGTATTTT
J gene: TRBJ2-3
clone size: NA
V gene: TRBV7-2
D gene: TRBD2

CDR3 protein: CASSFGTNTGELFF
CDR3 DNA: TGCGCCAGCAGCTTCGGGACGAACACCGGGGAGCTGTTTTTT
J gene: TRBJ2-2
clone size: NA
V gene: TRBV5-1
D gene: NA

CDR3 protein: CASRGVDTQYF
CDR3 DNA: TGTGCCAGCAGAGGGGTAGATACGCAGTATTTT
J gene: TRBJ2-3
clone size: NA
V gene: TRBV3-1/TRBV3-2
D gene: NA

CDR3 protein: CASSLGQYGYTF
CDR3 DNA: TGTGCCAGCAGCTTAGGGCAATATGGCTACACCTTC
J gene: TRBJ1-2
clone size: NA
V gene: TRBV7-9
D gene: NA

CDR3 protein: CASSYSNGLPNEKLFF
CDR3 DNA: TGTGCCAGCAGTTACTCGAATGGCTTACCTAATGAAAAACTGTTTTTT
J gene: TRBJ1-4
clone size: NA
V gene: TRBV6-5
D gene: NA

CDR3 protein: CAWGPLVATNEKLFF
CDR3 DNA: TGTGCCTGGGGTCCACTAGTTGCAACTAATGAAAAACTGTTTTTT
J gene: TRBJ1-4
clone size: NA
V gene: TRBV30
D gene: NA

CDR3 protein: CASSRYPLGQDTDTQYF
CDR3 DNA: TGTGCCAGCAGCCGCTACCCCCTGGGACAGGACACAGATACGCAGTATTTT
J gene: TRBJ2-3
clone size: NA
V gene: TRBV7-2
D gene: TRBD1

CDR3 protein: CASSVEARGTPLHF
CDR3 DNA: TGTGCCAGCAGCGTAGAGGCTCGGGGAACACCCCTCCACTTT
J gene: TRBJ1-6
clone size: NA
V gene: TRBV9
D gene: NA

CDR3 protein: CASTPGTGDYEQYF
CDR3 DNA: TGTGCCAGTACCCCCGGGACAGGAGACTACGAGCAGTACTTC
J gene: TRBJ2-7
clone size: NA
V gene: TRBV19
D gene: TRBD1

CDR3 protein: CASSGTRGGTNQPQHF
CDR3 DNA: TGTGCCAGCAGTGGAACCCGTGGGGGGACTAATCAGCCCCAGCATTTT
J gene: TRBJ1-5
clone size: NA
V gene: TRBV2
D gene: NA

CDR3 protein: CASSLTGGNTEAFF
CDR3 DNA: TGCGCCAGCAGCCTAACAGGGGGAAACACTGAAGCTTTCTTT
J gene: TRBJ1-1
clone size: NA
V gene: TRBV5-1
D gene: TRBD1

CDR3 protein: CATSMRTGEQYF
CDR3 DNA: TGTGCCACCAGCATGAGGACTGGCGAGCAGTACTTC
J gene: TRBJ2-7
clone size: once
V gene: TRBV15
D gene: NA

CDR3 protein: CASSPSQESSTDTQYF
CDR3 DNA: TGTGCCAGCTCACCAAGCCAGGAAAGTAGCACAGATACGCAGTATTTT
J gene: TRBJ2-3
clone size: NA
V gene: TRBV18
D gene: NA

CDR3 protein: CAKPGQGYNEQFF
CDR3 DNA: TGTGCTAAACCGGGACAGGGATACAATGAGCAGTTCTTC
J gene: TRBJ2-1
clone size: NA
V gene: TRBV7-9
D gene: TRBD1

CDR3 protein: CASSLGQAQWETQYF
CDR3 DNA: TGTGCCAGCAGCCTTGGACAGGCCCAGTGGGAGACCCAGTACTTC
J gene: TRBJ2-5
clone size: NA
V gene: TRBV5-8
D gene: TRBD1

CDR3 protein: CASSSLSGSRYNEQFF
CDR3 DNA: TGTGCCAGCAGCTCCCTTAGCGGGAGCCGATACAATGAGCAGTTCTTC
J gene: TRBJ2-1
clone size: once
V gene: TRBV11-2
D gene: TRBD2

CDR3 protein: CASSLRPGASGGYTF
CDR3 DNA: TGTGCCAGCAGTTTACGACCGGGAGCCTCGGGTGGCTACACCTTC
J gene: TRBJ1-2
clone size: NA
V gene: TRBV28
D gene: NA

CDR3 protein: CASSLRGNTEAFF
CDR3 DNA: TGTGCCAGCAGCTTACGCGGGAACACTGAAGCTTTCTTT
J gene: TRBJ1-1
clone size: NA
V gene: TRBV7-8
D gene: NA